These 11 T cell receptor beta chains share one sample of origin, sequenced in a study of blood T cell repertoires in COVID-19. Libraries were prepared by immunoSEQ multiplex PCR; TCRdb keeps only in-frame clonotypes and omits some of them. The table has some 300,000 clones, 90% seen once. Sequenced material: peripheral blood. The receptors were sampled from a middle-aged woman with COVID-19, enrolled during active disease.

This chain uses TRBV9 with TRBJ2-1; 7 positions match TRBD2. Germline assignment: CDR1 SGDLS and CDR2 YYNGEE. Trimming at V came to 4 bases and at J to 0 bases, leaving 13 bases not matched to a gene. The CDR3 contains 18 residues. This CDR3 is CASSQPALGGGSYNEQFF. The DNA of the CDR3 is TGTGCCAGCAGCCAACCCGCTCTGGGCGGGGGCTCCTACAATGAGCAGTTCTTC. The full variable domain, completed using reference TRBV9 and TRBJ2-1, is DSGVTQTPKHLITATGQRVTLRCSPRSGDLSVYWYQQSLDQGLQFLIQYYNGEERAKGNILERFSAQQFPDLHSELNLSSLELGDSALYFCASSQPALGGGSYNEQFFGPGTRLTVL.

The chain is built from TRBV28 and TRBJ1-1, with a weak D call TRBD1 (6 bases). The CDR3 consists of 12 residues. Germline V CDR1 and CDR2: MDHEN, SYDVKM. The V gene lost 6 bases and the J gene lost 5 bases, with 10 bases spanning the gap. CDR3 residues: CASREGGTEAFF. CDR3 nucleotide sequence: TGTGCCAGCAGAGAGGGGGGGACTGAAGCTTTCTTT.

The gene calls are TRBV24-1 and TRBJ1-1; 7 bases align to TRBD1. CDR3 length equals 18 residues. V was pared by 0 bases and J by 6 bases, with 15 bases of the junction left unmatched. Germline V gene lookup returns CDR1 KGHDR and CDR2 SFDVKD. CDR3 nucleotide sequence: TGTGCCACCAGTGATTTGCACAGTGAGGGAGGAGGGGGCCCTGAAGCTTTCTTT. Protein: CATSDLHSEGGGGPEAFF.

This clone was picked up one time. The chain is built from TRBV9 and TRBJ2-3; D unresolved. CDR1 is SGDLS and CDR2 is YYNGEE in the germline V gene. Trimming removed 0 bases at V and 3 bases at J, with 14 bases between. The CDR3 loop spans 16 amino acids. The CDR3 DNA reads as TGTGCCAGCAGCGTAGGGAACAGAATCCAGACAGATACGCAGTATTTT. The encoded protein is CASSVGNRIQTDTQYF. The whole variable domain, filled in from reference TRBV9 and TRBJ2-3, reads DSGVTQTPKHLITATGQRVTLRCSPRSGDLSVYWYQQSLDQGLQFLIQYYNGEERAKGNILERFSAQQFPDLHSELNLSSLELGDSALYFCASSVGNRIQTDTQYFGPGTRLTVL.

The chain employs TRBV6-2 or TRBV6-3 and TRBJ1-5; D not resolved. Trimming took off 5 bases at V and 1 base at J, with 15 bases between the two ends. The CDR3 has 16 amino acids. CDR1 is MNHEY and CDR2 is SVGEGT in the germline V gene. CDR3 region: CASSPGVGSSNQPQHF. The CDR3, as DNA: TGTGCCAGCAGTCCCGGGGTAGGTTCGAGCAATCAGCCCCAGCATTTT.

The chain uses TRBV4-1 and TRBJ2-1; tentatively, D is TRBD2 (6 bases). CDR3 length: 16 amino acids. Germline V gene sequence: CDR1 MGHRA, CDR2 YSYEKL. V was pared by 4 bases and J by 0 bases, with 13 bases between. The CDR3 DNA sequence: TGCGCCAGCAGCCCGGGGAGGTCCAGCTCCTACAATGAGCAGTTCTTC. It encodes CASSPGRSSSYNEQFF.

CDR3 bases: TGTGCCAGCAGTTTAAGGGGGTCCTATGGCTACACCTTC. Translation gives CASSLRGSYGYTF. The chain links TRBV27 to TRBJ1-2; D may be TRBD1 (6 bases). The germline V gene encodes CDR1 MNHEY and CDR2 SMNVEV (reference sequence). This CDR3 has 13 amino acids. Trimming stripped 2 bases from V and 4 bases from J, with 8 bases between.

V usage is TRBV21-1 and J usage is TRBJ2-2; the listed D gene, TRBD1, was not tested against the DNA. TRBV21-1 is a documented pseudogene. This CDR3 is built from 17 residues. The CDR3 protein is CASSSQTGQGWTGELFF. CDR3 bases: TGTGCCAGCAGCAGCCAGACGGGACAGGGATGGACCGGGGAGCTGTTTTTT.

The chain uses TRBV30 and TRBJ1-1; no definite D call. The CDR3 sequence is 14 residues long. The germline gives CDR1 GTSNPN, CDR2 SVGIG (reference sequence). The ends were cut back, 2 bases at V and 0 bases at J, with 10 bases in the middle. The CDR3 region has the DNA TGTGCCTGGAGTATGAATCCTATGAACACTGAAGCTTTCTTT. It translates to CAWSMNPMNTEAFF.

The chain is built from TRBV9 and TRBJ1-2; TRBD1 might be the D (6 bases). CDR3 length: 15 amino acids. The ends were cut back, 5 bases at V and 3 bases at J, with 17 bases in the middle. Germline V gives CDR1 SGDLS, CDR2 YYNGEE. The CDR3 coding sequence is TGTGCCAGCAGGCCCCGGAACAGGGACCACTATGGCTACACCTTC. Protein product: CASRPRNRDHYGYTF. Full variable domain (outside the CDR3, taken from reference TRBV9 and TRBJ1-2): DSGVTQTPKHLITATGQRVTLRCSPRSGDLSVYWYQQSLDQGLQFLIQYYNGEERAKGNILERFSAQQFPDLHSELNLSSLELGDSALYFCASRPRNRDHYGYTFGSGTRLTVV.

The chain uses TRBV12-3 or TRBV12-4 and TRBJ1-2, with 10 bases that match TRBD1. J gave up 5 bases and V 7 bases, and 4 bases lay outside the gene matches. The CDR3 extends over 13 amino acids. The CDR3 region has the DNA TGTGCCAGCACCCGGGACAGGGGATATGGCTACACCTTC. It codes for CASTRDRGYGYTF.